This T cell receptor beta chain originates from a study of blood T cell repertoires in COVID-19. V was cut by 3 bases and J by 6 bases, with 20 bases left in between. CDR1 DFQATT and CDR2 SNEGSKA come from the germline V gene (reference sequence). This CDR3 has 15 residues. TCRdb's table, derived via immunoSEQ multiplex PCR, lists solely in-frame clones and lacks some. Of a few hundred thousand clones detected, around 83% appear once; the ten largest clones hold about 4.8%. Participants' reported clinical history set cohort assignment. The origin of this receptor is a woman aged 45-59 years who had recovered from COVID-19. The sequencing input was PBMCs or T cells enriched from blood (not recorded which). V and J are TRBV20-1 and TRBJ1-2; no reliable D call. The CDR3 DNA follows: TGCAGTGCTAGTCATATCCCCCCCGAATCAGATGGCTACACCTTC. This sequence encodes CSASHIPPESDGYTF.